The source of this T cell receptor beta chain is a study of radiation and T cells in renal cell carcinoma. Study-level findings and limits: Top 100 clonotypes averaged around 50% in irradiated versus about 45% in nephrectomy-only tumors. Top tumor clonotypes rose in blood 2 weeks post-radiation, then contracted. Without pretreatment biopsies, baseline tumor clonotype presence was undetermined.

A single count supports this clone. Its matching antigen is unknown. Treatment here: 15 Gy SBRT to primary tumor, nephrectomy 4 weeks later. Nephrectomy followed 15 Gy stereotactic body radiation by 4 weeks. The assay was immunoSEQ multiplex PCR, and TCRdb's table has in-frame clones only and misses some. The sample lists more than 15,000 clones, 50% to 70% occurring once. This TCR came from a middle-aged man with renal cell carcinoma. The sample consisted of tumor tissue, taken from a patient whose treatment included radiotherapy and nephrectomy.

The CDR3 sequence is CASSSRGTDYEQYF. The CDR3 DNA is TGCGCCAGCAGCTCCCGCGGCACGGACTACGAGCAGTACTTC. The chain recombines TRBV5-1 with TRBJ2-7, with D unresolved. Germline loops: CDR1 SGHRS, CDR2 YFSETQ. The V and J ends lost 3 bases and 3 bases respectively, with 13 bases between them. The length of the CDR3 is 14 residues.